These 32 T cell receptor beta chains share one sample of origin, sequenced in a study of blood T cell repertoires in COVID-19 (dated by TCRdb to the early 2020s). The library was made by the immunoSEQ multiplex PCR assay. This immuneACCESS table, as held by TCRdb, lists in-frame sequences with V and J called but not all clones. Of the missing ones, under half trace to an unresolved V gene in checked studies; the others have no known cause. In this sample the table shows some 250,000 clones, 81% of which occur a single time. The top ten clones comprise over 2.5% of the sample. Sequencing input: peripheral blood. All receptors come from a woman aged 55-75 years with active or convalescent COVID-19.

This clone was detected ten times or more. This sequence joins TRBV7-3 and TRBJ1-3; 10 positions match TRBD1. The CDR3 sequence is 17 residues long. Germline CDR1 reads SGHTA; CDR2 reads FQGTGA. The ends lost 4 bases at V and 7 bases at J; junction bases unmatched: 13. CDR3 in DNA: TGTGCCAGCAGCTCTTATCCTTCCGGGACAGGGGAGAACACCATATATTTT. Encoded protein: CASSSYPSGTGENTIYF.

This clone was observed a single time. The V and J genes are TRBV7-2 and TRBJ1-4, with D possibly TRBD1 on 5 matching bases. V lost 5 bases and J lost 2, with 21 bases in between. The CDR3 runs 18 residues. Germline lookup yields CDR1 SGHTA and CDR2 FQGNSA. The CDR3 spells CASSPVIGGSPTNEKLFF. The DNA of the CDR3 is TGTGCCAGCAGCCCCGTTATCGGGGGGTCCCCCACTAATGAAAAACTGTTTTTT.

The rearrangement joins TRBV3-1 (or the pseudogene TRBV3-2) to TRBJ2-1; 11 bases are shared with TRBD2. CDR1 and CDR2 from the germline V gene are LGHDT and YNNKEL (reference sequence). Germline trimming cut 6 bases from V and 7 bases from J; bases unmatched to any gene: 5. CDR3 length equals 14 residues. CDR3 loop: CASRRASGGNEQFF. The DNA for the CDR3 is TGTGCCAGCAGGAGGGCTAGCGGGGGGAATGAGCAGTTCTTC.

The chain links TRBV6-6 to TRBJ2-1; TRBD1 agrees at 8 bases. The CDR3 totals 16 residues. V dropped 2 bases and J dropped 7; count of bases not matched to a gene: 10. Germline V gives CDR1 MNHNY, CDR2 SVGAGI (reference sequence). CDR3 protein: CASSYLIRGRWNEQFF. Written as DNA, the CDR3 is TGTGCCAGCAGTTACCTAATCAGGGGGCGCTGGAATGAGCAGTTCTTC.

This clone appeared a single time. V is TRBV5-5 and J is TRBJ2-7; 8 positions match TRBD1. Germline CDR1 is SGHKS and CDR2 is YYEKEE (reference sequence). The CDR3 covers 11 residues. The V gene end was trimmed by 3 bases and the J gene end by 11 bases; junction bases not matched to a gene: 4. As DNA, the CDR3 is TGTGCCAGCAGCTCTAACAGGGGGGAGTACTTC. Amino acid sequence: CASSSNRGEYF.

The V and J genes are TRBV4-3 and TRBJ1-4; 10 bases agree with TRBD1. With 2 bases clipped from V and 5 bases from J, the junction kept 8 bases outside the gene matches. The CDR3 totals 17 residues. Per germline, CDR1 LGHNA and CDR2 YSLEER. CDR3 coding DNA: TGCGCCAGCAGCCAACAACTTCCGGGACAGGGGAATGAAAAACTGTTTTTT. It encodes CASSQQLPGQGNEKLFF.

The CDR3 is CASSERAGAAPLSGNTIYF. The CDR3 nucleotides read TGTGCCAGCAGTGAGAGGGCAGGGGCCGCGCCCCTCTCTGGAAACACCATATATTTT. The rearrangement uses TRBV2 and TRBJ1-3; possibly TRBD1 for D (6 bases). The germline gives CDR1 SNHLY, CDR2 FYNNEI. This CDR3 spans 19 amino acids. The V and J ends lost 3 bases and 0 bases respectively, with 21 bases between them.

This clone has just a few counts. The chain recombines TRBV2 with TRBJ2-5; 7 bases agree with TRBD1. This CDR3 comprises 15 residues. V shed 6 bases, J shed 5 bases, and the junction held 12 bases outside the gene matches. Germline V gene sequence: CDR1 SNHLY, CDR2 FYNNEI. In nucleotides, the CDR3 is TGTGCCAGCAGCGCGCTCGGACAGGACGGGGAGACCCAGTACTTC. Translation gives CASSALGQDGETQYF.

The chain links TRBV19 to TRBJ1-5; TRBD1 agrees at 8 bases. V dropped 6 bases and J dropped 0; count of bases not matched to a gene: 10. From germline, CDR1 is LNHDA and CDR2 SQIVND (reference sequence). The CDR3 has 17 amino acids. DNA for the CDR3: TGTGCCAGTAGGCAGGGGGCGCAGCTCGATAGCAATCAGCCCCAGCATTTT. This translates into CASRQGAQLDSNQPQHF.

The chain employs TRBV11-2 and TRBJ2-1, with D maybe TRBD2 (7 bases). The V gene's germline CDR1 is SGHAT and CDR2 FQNNGV. Trimming pared 7 bases from V and 7 bases from J, leaving 26 bases between. The CDR3 runs to 17 residues. CDR3 sequence (DNA): TGTGCCAGCAATGGGAGGGGGGGGCCGTATCTAGGTAATGAGCAGTTCTTC. Encoded protein: CASNGRGGPYLGNEQFF. The full variable domain, in which reference TRBV11-2 and TRBJ2-1 provide the parts outside the CDR3, is EAGVAQSPRYKIIEKRQSVAFWCNPISGHATLYWYQQILGQGPKLLIQFQNNGVVDDSQLPKDRFSAERLKGVDSTLKIQPAKLEDSAVYLCASNGRGGPYLGNEQFFGPGTRLTVL.

V usage is TRBV6-5 and J usage is TRBJ1-5; no clear D gene. Germline V gives CDR1 MNHEY, CDR2 SVGAGI. Trimming stripped 7 bases from V and 5 bases from J, with 15 bases between. The CDR3 covers 14 residues. The CDR3 sequence is CASTAGNLDQPQHF. CDR3 DNA: TGTGCCAGCACAGCAGGAAATTTGGATCAGCCCCAGCATTTT.

V usage is TRBV13 and J usage is TRBJ1-2; TRBD1 matches 7 bases. Germline trimming cut 5 bases from V and 2 bases from J; bases unmatched to any gene: 8. Germline-derived CDR1 and CDR2 are PRHDT and FYEKMQ (reference sequence). The CDR3 loop spans 15 amino acids. In DNA form, the CDR3 reads TGTGCCAGCAGCCCCCAGGCAGGGGGAAACTATGGCTACACCTTC. Translation gives CASSPQAGGNYGYTF.

The chain carries TRBV3-1 (or the pseudogene TRBV3-2) and TRBJ2-5; maybe TRBD1 (6 bases). Trimming took 1 base from V and 0 from J, leaving 6 bases between them. Germline V gene sequence: CDR1 LGHDT, CDR2 YNNKEL (reference sequence). This CDR3 has 14 residues. The DNA of the CDR3 is TGTGCCAGCAGCCAAGCAGGGGACCAAGAGACCCAGTACTTC. It translates to CASSQAGDQETQYF.

The gene calls are TRBV5-8 and TRBJ2-5; 8 nucleotides match TRBD1. The trim removed 3 bases at V and 5 bases at J, leaving 12 bases unmatched. The CDR3 loop spans 16 amino acids. Germline V CDR1 and CDR2: SGHTS, YDEGEE. CDR3: CASSWTGTGLAETQYF. As DNA, the CDR3 is TGTGCCAGCAGCTGGACCGGGACAGGACTTGCGGAGACCCAGTACTTC.

This sequence joins TRBV15 and TRBJ2-7, with 7 nucleotides matching TRBD1. This CDR3 region has 15 residues. Germline V gene sequence: CDR1 LNHNV, CDR2 YYDKDF (reference sequence). Trimming cost V 5 bases and J 5 bases; bases outside gene matches: 12. This CDR3 is CATSLRQGRVDEQYF. Here the CDR3 DNA reads TGTGCCACCAGCTTACGACAGGGTCGGGTCGACGAGCAGTACTTC.

This chain connects TRBV9 to TRBJ1-3, with TRBD1 matching 7 bases. CDR3 length: 15 residues. Unmatched junction bases numbered 3, after V lost 3 bases and J lost 0 bases. Germline V CDR1 and CDR2: SGDLS, YYNGEE. CDR3 residues: CASSASGGSGNTIYF. In nucleotides, the CDR3 is TGTGCCAGCAGCGCCTCAGGGGGCTCTGGAAACACCATATATTTT.

The gene calls are TRBV6-5 and TRBJ1-5; a possible D gene is TRBD1 (6 bases). The germline V gene has CDR1 MNHEY and CDR2 SVGAGI. Trimming took 8 bases from V and 0 from J, leaving 14 bases between them. This CDR3 region has 15 residues. The CDR3 coding sequence is TGTGCCAGCGCCTTGGGACACAGTAGCAATCAGCCCCAGCATTTT. This encodes CASALGHSSNQPQHF.

V gene TRBV10-3 combines with J gene TRBJ1-1; D perhaps matches TRBD1 (6 bases). The CDR3 contains 15 residues. Per germline, CDR1 ENHRY and CDR2 SYGVKD. The germline V and J ends were trimmed by 3 bases and 4 bases, with 15 bases remaining between them. The CDR3: CAISDSTGRGTEAFF. CDR3 coding DNA: TGTGCCATCAGTGACTCGACAGGACGGGGCACTGAAGCTTTCTTT.

This rearrangement joins TRBV9 to TRBJ1-1, with D possibly being TRBD1 (5 bases). Looked up from germline, CDR1 is SGDLS and CDR2 is YYNGEE. V was trimmed by 3 bases and J by 1 base, leaving 10 bases between them. The CDR3 loop spans 14 amino acids. The CDR3 coding sequence is TGTGCCAGCAGCGACGACAGCCAGAACACTGAAGCTTTCTTT. Protein product: CASSDDSQNTEAFF. Using reference TRBV9 and TRBJ1-1 for the parts outside the CDR3, the full variable domain is DSGVTQTPKHLITATGQRVTLRCSPRSGDLSVYWYQQSLDQGLQFLIQYYNGEERAKGNILERFSAQQFPDLHSELNLSSLELGDSALYFCASSDDSQNTEAFFGQGTRLTVV.

The genes are TRBV25-1 and TRBJ2-2; no reliable D call. Deletions cut 4 bases from V and 9 bases from J, with 15 bases between. This CDR3 contains 14 residues. CDR1 and CDR2 (germline): MGHDK, SYGVNS. CDR3 DNA: TGTGCCAGCAGTGCCCTCGGAGAGGCGCGGGAGCTGTTTTTT. It encodes CASSALGEARELFF.

The chain joins TRBV30 to TRBJ2-5; 9 nucleotides match TRBD2. The CDR3 spans 14 residues. Unmatched junction bases numbered 2, after V lost 0 bases and J lost 3 bases. The V gene's germline CDR1 is GTSNPN and CDR2 SVGIG (reference sequence). As DNA, the CDR3 is TGTGCCTGGAGTGTGGGACTAGCAGAAGAGACCCAGTACTTC. Encoded protein: CAWSVGLAEETQYF.

J is TRBJ2-7 and V is TRBV5-6; D may be TRBD2 (6 bases). Germline CDR1 and CDR2: SGHDT and YYEEEE. The V and J ends lost 4 bases and 2 bases respectively, with 16 bases between them. The CDR3 length is 15 residues. The CDR3 protein is CASSPVAGPTYEQYF. CDR3 nucleotides: TGTGCCAGCAGCCCAGTTGCGGGGCCCACCTACGAGCAGTACTTC.

The chain carries TRBV19 and TRBJ1-2, with TRBD1 matching 8 bases. This CDR3 has 15 amino acids. V shed 3 bases, J shed 8 bases, and the junction held 11 bases outside the gene matches. CDR1 and CDR2 (germline): LNHDA, SQIVND (reference sequence). The CDR3 here is CASSISGQGRQGYTF. In DNA form, the CDR3 reads TGTGCCAGTAGTATCAGCGGACAGGGTAGGCAGGGCTACACCTTC.

This sequence joins TRBV7-2 and TRBJ1-4; D is perhaps TRBD1 (6 bases). The V end lost 5 bases, the J end lost 8 bases, and 12 bases lay between the germline ends. CDR1 is SGHTA, CDR2 FQGNSA, per germline. The length of the CDR3 is 13 residues. CDR3: CASSTGTKEKLFF. In nucleotides, the CDR3 is TGTGCCAGCAGCACCGGGACAAAAGAAAAACTGTTTTTT.

The rearrangement links TRBV7-8 to TRBJ2-4; 7 positions agree with TRBD1. Germline trimming cut 5 bases from V and 0 bases from J; bases unmatched to any gene: 13. The length of the CDR3 is 18 residues. CDR1 SGHVS and CDR2 FQNEAQ come from the germline V gene. The CDR3 spells CASSARDRTSLAKNIQYF. CDR3 nucleotides: TGTGCCAGCAGCGCCCGGGACAGAACTTCCCTAGCCAAAAACATTCAGTACTTC.

This chain uses TRBV13 with TRBJ1-6; D gene uncertain. With 2 bases removed from V and 0 bases from J, the gap between germline ends came to 8 bases. CDR1 and CDR2 from the germline V gene are PRHDT and FYEKMQ (reference sequence). The CDR3 length is 16 residues. CDR3 in amino acids: CASSLRSGSYNSPLHF. In DNA, the CDR3 is TGTGCCAGCAGCTTACGGTCCGGCTCCTATAATTCACCCCTCCACTTT.

The gene calls are TRBV29-1 and TRBJ1-1; 7 positions agree with TRBD1. CDR3 length equals 13 residues. Per the germline V gene, CDR1 is SQVTM and CDR2 is ANQGSEA. J gave up 3 bases and V 4 bases, and 5 bases lay outside the gene matches. CDR3 loop: CSVGGRGDTEAFF. DNA for the CDR3: TGCAGCGTTGGGGGCAGGGGGGACACTGAAGCTTTCTTT.

This clone was seen just once. The chain couples TRBV28 to TRBJ1-4; weak D call: TRBD1 (5 bases). Germline CDR1 is MDHEN and CDR2 is SYDVKM. The CDR3 consists of 11 residues. V lost 6 bases to trimming and J lost 10 bases, with 9 bases between them. The CDR3, as DNA: TGTGCCAGCAGCCATACAGGAAAACTGTTTTTT. This sequence encodes CASSHTGKLFF. Looking up the rest from reference TRBV28 and TRBJ1-4 gives the full variable domain: DVKVTQSSRYLVKRTGEKVFLECVQDMDHENMFWYRQDPGLGLRLIYFSYDVKMKEKGDIPEGYSVSREKKERFSLILESASTNQTSMYLCASSHTGKLFFGSGTQLSVL.

This sequence joins TRBV7-9 and TRBJ1-1; 11 bases align to TRBD1. The CDR3 consists of 16 residues. Per the germline V gene, CDR1 is SEHNR and CDR2 is FQNEAQ (reference sequence). J gave up 1 base and V 5 bases, and 6 bases lay outside the gene matches. The CDR3 region is CASSRGTGGWNTEAFF. The CDR3 bases are TGTGCCAGCAGCCGCGGGACAGGGGGTTGGAACACTGAAGCTTTCTTT.

The rearrangement links TRBV27 to TRBJ1-1; D may be TRBD1 (5 bases). V shed 4 bases and J shed 4 bases, with 13 bases lying between them. Looked up from germline, CDR1 is MNHEY and CDR2 is SMNVEV (reference sequence). The CDR3 spans 14 residues. In DNA form, the CDR3 reads TGTGCCAGCAGTTCCGACAGCGTAGGCACTGAAGCTTTCTTT. It specifies CASSSDSVGTEAFF.

This clone was observed a single time. V gene TRBV25-1 combines with J gene TRBJ1-5; D gene ambiguous. The CDR3 contains 14 residues. With 1 base removed from V and 8 bases from J, the gap between germline ends came to 12 bases. From germline, CDR1 is MGHDK and CDR2 SYGVNS. DNA of the CDR3: TGTGCCAGCAGTGAATCTCGATATCGGGAGCCCCAGCATTTT. Its translation: CASSESRYREPQHF. Filled out from reference TRBV25-1 and TRBJ1-5, the complete variable domain reads EADIYQTPRYLVIGTGKKITLECSQTMGHDKMYWYQQDPGMELHLIHYSYGVNSTEKGDLSSESTVSRIRTEHFPLTLESARPSHTSQYLCASSESRYREPQHFGDGTRLSIL.

This sequence joins TRBV18 and TRBJ2-1; possible D gene TRBD1, 6 bases. From germline, CDR1 is KGHSH and CDR2 LQKENI. The CDR3 covers 14 residues. Deletions cut 9 bases from V and 1 base from J, with 13 bases between. The CDR3: CASSRQASYNEQFF. CDR3 DNA sequence: TGTGCCAGTTCCCGACAGGCGTCCTACAATGAGCAGTTCTTC.